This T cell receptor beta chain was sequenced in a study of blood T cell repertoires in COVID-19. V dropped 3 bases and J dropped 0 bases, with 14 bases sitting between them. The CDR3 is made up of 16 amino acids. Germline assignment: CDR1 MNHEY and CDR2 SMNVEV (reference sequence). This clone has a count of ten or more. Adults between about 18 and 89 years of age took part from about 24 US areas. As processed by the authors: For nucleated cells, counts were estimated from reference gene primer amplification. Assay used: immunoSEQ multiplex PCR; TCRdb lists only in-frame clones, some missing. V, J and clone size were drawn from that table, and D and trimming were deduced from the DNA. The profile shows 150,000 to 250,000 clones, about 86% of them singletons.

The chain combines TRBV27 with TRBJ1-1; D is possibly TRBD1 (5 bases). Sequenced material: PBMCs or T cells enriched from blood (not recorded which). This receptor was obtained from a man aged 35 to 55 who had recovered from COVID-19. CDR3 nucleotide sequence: TGTGCCAGCAGTTTTCTCGGCGGGGGGGTGAACACTGAAGCTTTCTTT. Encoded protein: CASSFLGGGVNTEAFF.